This TCR beta chain was profiled in a study of CD8+CD57+ T cells in acquired aplastic anemia. The wider study: The average for DNA from sorted CD4+ and CD8+ cells was 2.5 to 4 ug. There were some 9.8 million reads, on average, for CD4+ cells from healthy donors.

The CDR3 contains 15 residues. The trim removed 3 bases at V and 5 bases at J, leaving 8 bases unmatched. Per the germline V gene, CDR1 is MNHEY and CDR2 is SMNVEV (reference sequence). Genomic DNA, serving as template, underwent TCR beta VDJ and CDR3 profiling. In TCRdb, the reads were re-called with MiXCR into one record per CDR3 protein. The data contain 80,000 or so distinct CDR3 sequences, over 35% of them singletons. General study points: CD8+ Simpson's diversity showed no significant patient-control difference. Shared by patients and controls, roughly 28 CD8+ CDR3s were abundant in patients.

In this sample, this clonotype turned up many times. Its target is unknown. The chain combines TRBV27 with TRBJ2-7; 9 positions agree with TRBD2. The sequencing sample was made of sorted CD4+, CD8+, or CD8+CD57+ T cells (not recorded which) from PBMCs. The TCR sequence derives from a human donor in good health, serving as a control. CDR3 sequence: CASSLGSSGTHEQYF. CDR3 in DNA: TGTGCCAGCAGTTTGGGATCTAGCGGGACCCACGAGCAGTACTTC.